This T cell receptor beta chain was profiled in a study of cytomegalovirus exposure and HLA in healthy donors. Study background: HLA-typed donors were the source of around 80 million unique TCRs, which an early data release held. General study findings and limits: Per a prior analysis, the majority of TCR beta V segments were productive roughly 90% or roughly 30% of the time. According to the study, around 160 TCR beta chains were cytomegalovirus-associated.

The PCR contained 60 Vbeta and 13 Jbeta primers. Clones were sequenced by immunoSEQ multiplex PCR, and TCRdb holds only the in-frame ones, with some missing. This sample has hundreds of thousands of clones, with 83% found just once. This clone appeared a few times. What it recognizes is unknown. This CDR3 contains 15 residues. The ends lost 1 base at V and 2 bases at J; junction bases unmatched: 3. From germline, CDR1 is SGHRS and CDR2 YFSETQ. This TCR was recovered from a girl aged 5-17 years in good health and CMV-seronegative. The V gene is TRBV5-1, the J gene TRBJ2-3; TRBD2 agrees at 8 bases. Sequences were obtained from PBMCs. The DNA for the CDR3 is TGCGCCAGCAGCTTGCCCGGGGGGGACACAGATACGCAGTATTTT. It specifies CASSLPGGDTDTQYF.